The 24 T cell receptor beta chains listed next were all sequenced from one sample in a study of identical twins (dated by TCRdb to 2016 to 2017). Library generation was performed with 5' RACE. Sequencing took place on an Illumina HiSeq 2000. Using fastp trimming at Q25 and MiXCR clonotype assembly, TCRdb reanalyzed the public sequencing data and kept in-frame beta chains. Each record represents a unique CDR3 protein, reported with the most common genes and DNA among its rows. Here the sample has 500,000 to 700,000 distinct CDR3 sequences; about 7% occur a single time. Clones ranked in the top ten supply about 1.5% of the sample. These same records also appear under a second study, on yellow fever vaccine responses in identical twins.

The sequencing sample was made of PBMCs. The source is a young woman in good health.

This clonotype showed up many times. V and J are TRBV2 and TRBJ2-3; D gene ambiguous. Germline V gene data show CDR1 as SNHLY and CDR2 as FYNNEI. This CDR3 is 13 amino acids long. Trimming removed 7 bases from V and 8 bases from J, with 16 bases in between. The CDR3 protein is CASKVLGPATQYF. The CDR3 bases are TGTGCCAGCAAAGTCTTAGGACCGGCTACGCAGTATTTT.

This clonotype was counted only a few times. The chain employs TRBV29-1 and TRBJ1-2; 8 bases agree with TRBD1. The CDR3 is 13 residues long. The J segment lost 5 bases and the V segment lost 6 bases, leaving 8 bases of the junction unmatched. In germline, CDR1 is SQVTM, CDR2 ANQGSEA. The CDR3 DNA sequence: TGCAGCGTCGGACAGGGTGGGGCGTATGGCTACACCTTC. It yields the protein CSVGQGGAYGYTF.

This clonotype was counted many times. V gene TRBV12-3 or TRBV12-4 combines with J gene TRBJ1-3; D not resolved. The CDR3 totals 14 residues. Trimming cost V 6 bases and J 3 bases, with 12 bases left between them. The CDR3: CASRGPGNGNTIYF. In DNA form, the CDR3 reads TGTGCCAGCAGAGGTCCGGGGAATGGAAACACCATATATTTT.

The table lists this clonotype with a few counts. The rearrangement joins TRBV5-6 to TRBJ2-3; D unclear. Looked up from germline, CDR1 is SGHDT and CDR2 is YYEEEE. V lost 4 bases to trimming and J lost 4 bases, with 13 bases between them. This CDR3 spans 14 amino acids. CDR3 residues: CASSQTRSADTQYF. In DNA, the CDR3 is TGTGCCAGCAGCCAAACCCGATCGGCAGATACGCAGTATTTT.

This clonotype was seen more than once but under ten times. The chain employs TRBV5-1 and TRBJ2-1; 9 nucleotides agree with TRBD1. The CDR3 runs to 15 residues. The germline V gene has CDR1 SGHRS and CDR2 YFSETQ. J gave up 7 bases and V 4 bases, and 9 bases lay outside the gene matches. Written as DNA, the CDR3 is TGCGCCAGCAGCCAGACAGGGGGGGCCCCAAATGAGCAGTTCTTC. Translated, it gives CASSQTGGAPNEQFF.

This clonotype occurred many times. The DNA for the CDR3 is TGTGCCAGCAGCCCGGGACTCGTAACGCAGTATTTT. Its protein is CASSPGLVTQYF. V and J are TRBV28 and TRBJ2-3, with a possible D match to TRBD2 (6 bases). CDR3 size: 12 residues. The V end was cut by 6 bases, the J end by 9 bases, with 13 bases between. The V gene's germline CDR1 is MDHEN and CDR2 SYDVKM. The variable domain in full, completed from reference TRBV28 and TRBJ2-3, reads DVKVTQSSRYLVKRTGEKVFLECVQDMDHENMFWYRQDPGLGLRLIYFSYDVKMKEKGDIPEGYSVSREKKERFSLILESASTNQTSMYLCASSPGLVTQYFGPGTRLTVL.

This clonotype has more than one count but fewer than ten. The V and J genes are TRBV20-1 and TRBJ1-3; D unclear. V was pared by 4 bases and J by 0 bases, with 22 bases between. The CDR3 is 18 amino acids. Germline V CDR1 and CDR2: DFQATT, SNEGSKA (reference sequence). This chain's CDR3 is CSAISQPTQSDSGNTIYF. In nucleotides, the CDR3 is TGCAGTGCTATCTCGCAGCCGACCCAGTCCGACTCTGGAAACACCATATATTTT.

This clonotype appeared a few times. The V gene is TRBV11-3, the J gene TRBJ2-1, with TRBD2 identical over 10 bases. The CDR3 loop spans 16 amino acids. Losses at the gene ends were 4 bases for V and 4 bases for J; bases not matched to a gene: 7. Germline CDR1 SGHNT, CDR2 YENEEA. The CDR3 is CASSSPSGGGYNEQFF. In nucleotides, the CDR3 is TGTGCCAGCAGCTCTCCGAGCGGGGGGGGTTACAATGAGCAGTTCTTC.

This clonotype appeared many times. This chain links TRBV7-8 with TRBJ2-3; 10 bases align to TRBD2. CDR1 SGHVS and CDR2 FQNEAQ come from the germline V gene. The V gene end was trimmed by 3 bases and the J gene end by 3 bases; junction bases not matched to a gene: 12. The CDR3 has 18 residues. In DNA form, the CDR3 reads TGTGCCAGCAGCTTTACGGGACTAGCGTGGGGAATGACAGATACGCAGTATTTT. Residues: CASSFTGLAWGMTDTQYF.

This clonotype was detected a few times. This chain connects TRBV7-8 to TRBJ2-5; 7 bases align to TRBD2. Unmatched junction bases numbered 5, after V lost 1 base and J lost 0 bases. The CDR3 is made up of 16 amino acids. Germline V gives CDR1 SGHVS, CDR2 FQNEAQ. CDR3 coding DNA: TGTGCCAGCAGCTTAGGGACTAGACGGTACCAAGAGACCCAGTACTTC. Protein: CASSLGTRRYQETQYF.

This clonotype occurred a few times. J is TRBJ2-3 and V is TRBV27, with D hard to call. Germline V lookup: CDR1 MNHEY, CDR2 SMNVEV (reference sequence). V lost 3 bases and J lost 4, with 11 bases in between. The CDR3 has 14 residues. Written as DNA, the CDR3 is TGTGCCAGCAGTTTTCTCTTGGGTCCAGATACGCAGTATTTT. The encoded protein is CASSFLLGPDTQYF.

This clonotype has just a few counts. This CDR3 reads CSASGALNEQFF. CDR3 in DNA: TGCAGTGCTAGCGGGGCACTCAATGAGCAGTTCTTC. V gene TRBV20-1 combines with J gene TRBJ2-1; D is tentatively TRBD1 or TRBD2 (5 bases each). The germline V and J ends were trimmed by 3 bases and 6 bases, with 9 bases remaining between them. The CDR3 totals 12 residues. Germline loops: CDR1 DFQATT, CDR2 SNEGSKA (reference sequence).

This chain connects TRBV5-5 to TRBJ2-7, with D hard to call. Trimming pared 7 bases from V and 7 bases from J, leaving 15 bases between. Germline CDR1 is SGHKS and CDR2 is YYEKEE (reference sequence). The CDR3 length is 12 residues. CDR3 loop: CASGQHQREQYF. The CDR3 DNA reads TGTGCCAGCGGGCAGCACCAGAGGGAGCAGTACTTC.

The J gene is TRBJ2-1, the V gene TRBV3-1; 8 bases map to TRBD1. The CDR3 consists of 14 residues. The V and J ends lost 5 bases and 8 bases, in that order; junction bases with no gene match: 8. In germline, CDR1 is LGHDT, CDR2 YNNKEL (reference sequence). The CDR3 here is CASSYRQGSDEQFF. CDR3 nucleotides: TGTGCCAGCAGCTATAGACAGGGGTCGGATGAGCAGTTCTTC.

V is TRBV28 and J is TRBJ2-5, with 8 nucleotides matching TRBD1. Germline V CDR1 and CDR2: MDHEN, SYDVKM. The V and J ends lost 6 bases and 5 bases, in that order; junction bases with no gene match: 5. This CDR3 has 13 residues. CDR3 nucleotides: TGTGCCAGCAGGAGGACAGGGAGGGAGACCCAGTACTTC. This encodes CASRRTGRETQYF.

The rearrangement links TRBV18 to TRBJ2-5; tentative D call: TRBD1 (6 bases). This CDR3 comprises 16 residues. Germline lookup yields CDR1 KGHSH and CDR2 LQKENI. Trimming removed 4 bases from V and 3 bases from J, with 18 bases in between. CDR3 bases: TGTGCCAGCTCACAAACCCGGACAGAAGAGGAAGAGACCCAGTACTTC. Its translation is CASSQTRTEEEETQYF.

The chain links TRBV20-1 to TRBJ1-5, with D possibly matching TRBD1 (6 bases). There are 13 residues in the CDR3. V was trimmed by 5 bases and J by 2 bases, leaving 10 bases between them. Germline loops: CDR1 DFQATT, CDR2 SNEGSKA (reference sequence). In DNA form, the CDR3 reads TGCAGTGCTCCATCAGGGGGCAATCAGCCCCAGCATTTT. Amino acid sequence: CSAPSGGNQPQHF.

This clonotype was seen many times. The V gene is TRBV9, the J gene TRBJ2-1; D gene unclear. V gave up 7 bases and J gave up 9 bases, with 14 bases separating them. This CDR3 is built from 12 residues. The germline CDR1 and CDR2 sequences are SGDLS and YYNGEE. The CDR3: CASEVVLGEQFF. The CDR3 nucleotides read TGTGCCAGCGAGGTAGTCCTAGGTGAGCAGTTCTTC.

In this sample, this clonotype turned up many times. The chain combines TRBV12-3 or TRBV12-4 with TRBJ2-7; D gene ambiguous. V lost 8 bases and J lost 4, with 6 bases in between. The CDR3 spans 10 residues. The CDR3 loop reads CASAAYEQYF. Here the CDR3 DNA reads TGTGCCAGCGCCGCTTACGAGCAGTACTTC.

This clonotype was counted ten times or more. The genes are TRBV20-1 and TRBJ2-1; D remains unclear. V was pared by 2 bases and J by 4 bases, with 0 bases between. Germline V lookup: CDR1 DFQATT, CDR2 SNEGSKA (reference sequence). The CDR3 covers 10 residues. The CDR3 region has the DNA TGCAGTGCTAGATACAATGAGCAGTTCTTC. It specifies CSARYNEQFF.

The sample holds many counts of this clonotype. This rearrangement joins TRBV29-1 to TRBJ1-1; no reliable D call. V lost 3 bases to trimming and J lost 8 bases, with 10 bases between them. This CDR3 spans 11 amino acids. CDR1 SQVTM and CDR2 ANQGSEA come from the germline V gene. The CDR3 region has the DNA TGCAGCGTTGAGGGGTGGGGAGAAGCTTTCTTT. This translates into CSVEGWGEAFF. Drawing the rest from reference TRBV29-1 and TRBJ1-1, the complete variable domain is SAVISQKPSRDICQRGTSLTIQCQVDSQVTMMFWYRQQPGQSLTLIATANQGSEATYESGFVIDKFPISRPNLTFSTLTVSNMSPEDSSIYLCSVEGWGEAFFGQGTRLTVV.

This clonotype was counted at least ten times. The chain is built from TRBV12-3 or TRBV12-4 and TRBJ2-1, with 7 bases aligning to TRBD1. The V gene end was trimmed by 2 bases and the J gene end by 5 bases; junction bases not matched to a gene: 9. This CDR3 has 16 residues. DNA for the CDR3: TGTGCCAGCAGTTTAACGGTGCAGGGGGATGACAATGAGCAGTTCTTC. This codes for CASSLTVQGDDNEQFF.

This clonotype was detected only a few times. The chain combines TRBV7-3 with TRBJ2-1; 11 positions match TRBD2. The length of the CDR3 is 15 residues. Germline CDR1 is SGHTA and CDR2 is FQGTGA. Trimming cost V 2 bases and J 7 bases; bases outside gene matches: 4. CDR3 sequence: CASSLQLAGENEQFF. In DNA, the CDR3 is TGTGCCAGCAGCTTACAACTAGCGGGAGAGAATGAGCAGTTCTTC.

This clonotype was counted a few times. V gene TRBV10-2 combines with J gene TRBJ1-5; D is undetermined. The CDR3 runs 17 residues. Germline V gene data show CDR1 as WSHSY and CDR2 as SAAADI. V was pared by 0 bases and J by 0 bases, with 12 bases between. This CDR3 is CASSESIQQYSNQPQHF. The CDR3 region has the DNA TGCGCCAGCAGTGAGTCGATCCAGCAATATAGCAATCAGCCCCAGCATTTT.